A selection of T cell receptor beta chains follows, all from one sample in a study of cytomegalovirus exposure and HLA in healthy donors. Measured with immunoSEQ multiplex PCR; TCRdb has only the in-frame clones, and not every one. The sample has 90,000 to 100,000 clones, over 60% seen once. Sequencing was done on a sample of PBMCs. Every receptor here comes from a female donor in good health and CMV-seronegative. Each CDR3 is given with its conserved first and last residue. Fields, in order: CDR3 protein, CDR3 DNA, D gene, V gene, clone size, J gene. D genes are given only for firm matches. Size values are once, few and many counts, or a class for expanded clones, and some rows have none.

CASSSRDRVYEQYF | TGTGCCAGCAGCTCCCGGGACAGGGTTTACGAGCAGTACTTC | TRBD1 | TRBV4-2 | few | TRBJ2-7
CASSRQPSTDTQYF | TGTGCCAGCAGCCGACAACCTAGCACAGATACGCAGTATTTT | . | TRBV7-9 | . | TRBJ2-3
CASYSGGGSCEQYF | TGCGCCAGCTATAGCGGGGGGGGTTCCTGCGAGCAGTACTTC | TRBD2 | TRBV10-2 | . | TRBJ2-7
CASSLSGPGNTIYF | TGTGCCAGCAGTTTATCGGGCCCTGGAAACACCATATATTTT | . | TRBV27 | . | TRBJ1-3
CASSLGSGQLGYNEQFF | TGTGCCAGCAGCTTAGGGTCGGGACAGTTAGGTTACAATGAGCAGTTCTTC | TRBD1 | TRBV7-9 | once | TRBJ2-1
CASSERGQWATEAFF | TGTGCCAGCAGTGAGCGGGGACAGTGGGCCACTGAAGCTTTCTTT | TRBD1 | TRBV6-1 | . | TRBJ1-1
CASSPTTYSNQPQHF | TGTGCCAGCAGTCCAACGACATATAGCAATCAGCCCCAGCATTTT | . | TRBV25-1 | . | TRBJ1-5
CASSFPTGGDPKVYEQYF | TGTGCCAGCAGCTTTCCGACAGGGGGCGACCCCAAGGTCTACGAGCAGTACTTC | TRBD1 | TRBV7-9 | . | TRBJ2-7
CASSYDRAQSYEQYF | TGTGCCAGCAGCTACGACAGGGCTCAATCCTACGAGCAGTACTTC | TRBD1 | TRBV5-5 | few | TRBJ2-7
CASSEPSGRPYNEQFF | TGTGCCAGCAGCGAACCAAGCGGCCGCCCCTACAATGAGCAGTTCTTC | . | TRBV7-9 | once | TRBJ2-1
CASSFRGAFNEQYF | TGTGCCAGCAGCTTTAGGGGCGCCTTTAACGAGCAGTACTTC | . | TRBV11-1 | . | TRBJ2-7
CSSRGPRQDTQYF | TGCAGCTCGAGGGGGCCCCGCCAAGATACGCAGTATTTT | TRBD1 | TRBV29-1 | once | TRBJ2-3
CASSFQGKQPQHF | TGTGCCAGCAGTTTCCAGGGAAAGCAGCCCCAGCATTTT | . | TRBV28 | . | TRBJ1-5
CASRNERGTEAFF | TGTGCCAGCAGAAACGAAAGGGGGACTGAAGCTTTCTTT | . | TRBV6-1 | . | TRBJ1-1
CAISRGVGLRNEQFF | TGTGCCATCAGTAGAGGAGTGGGTTTAAGAAATGAGCAGTTCTTC | . | TRBV10-3 | . | TRBJ2-1
CASSLPGTPLLGQYF | TGTGCCAGCAGCCTACCCGGGACTCCTTTATTAGGGCAGTATTTT | . | TRBV7-2 | . | TRBJ2-3
CASSLAVATDTQYF | TGTGCCAGCAGCTTAGCGGTAGCTACAGATACGCAGTATTTT | . | TRBV7-6 | . | TRBJ2-3